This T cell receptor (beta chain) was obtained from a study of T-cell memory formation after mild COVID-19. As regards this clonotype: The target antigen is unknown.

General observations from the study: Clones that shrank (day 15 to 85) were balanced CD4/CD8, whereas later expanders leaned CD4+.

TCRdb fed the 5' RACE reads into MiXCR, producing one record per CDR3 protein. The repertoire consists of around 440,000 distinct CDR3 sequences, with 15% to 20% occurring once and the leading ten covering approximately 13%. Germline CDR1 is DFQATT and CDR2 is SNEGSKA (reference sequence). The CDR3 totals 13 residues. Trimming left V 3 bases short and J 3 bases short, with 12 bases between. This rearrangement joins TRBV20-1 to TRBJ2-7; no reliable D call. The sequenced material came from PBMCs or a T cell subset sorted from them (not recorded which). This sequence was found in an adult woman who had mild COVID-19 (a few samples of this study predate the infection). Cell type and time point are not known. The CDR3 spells CSARENPRYEQYF. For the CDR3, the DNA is TGCAGTGCTAGGGAGAACCCCCGCTACGAGCAGTACTTC.